The 18 T cell receptor beta chains below were found in one sample sequenced in a study of blood T cell repertoires in COVID-19. TCRdb's table, derived via immunoSEQ multiplex PCR, lists solely in-frame clones and lacks some. The sample includes more than 200,000 clones, roughly 88% of them seen just once. Sequencing used PBMCs or T cells enriched from blood (not recorded which). The receptor set was obtained from a woman under 40 who had been exposed to COVID-19.

The J gene is TRBJ2-2, the V gene TRBV25-1; 9 nucleotides match TRBD1. V dropped 4 bases and J dropped 7; count of bases not matched to a gene: 13. This CDR3 spans 17 amino acids. Germline CDR1 and CDR2: MGHDK and SYGVNS. CDR3 protein: CASSAIGQGKMDGELFF. The CDR3 DNA is TGTGCCAGCAGTGCCATCGGACAGGGGAAGATGGACGGGGAGCTGTTTTTT.

V is TRBV12-5 and J is TRBJ2-3; weak D call: TRBD1 (5 bases). The CDR3 length is 16 residues. Germline assignment: CDR1 LGHNT and CDR2 FRNRAP. The V end was cut by 4 bases, the J end by 3 bases, with 17 bases between. In nucleotides, the CDR3 is TGTGCTAGTGGTTCTCGGACACGAGCGACGACAGATACGCAGTATTTT. Its protein is CASGSRTRATTDTQYF.

This chain joins TRBV4-2 and TRBJ1-2; D is unresolved. Germline lookup yields CDR1 LGHNA and CDR2 YNFKEQ. The V end was cut by 0 bases, the J end by 8 bases, with 13 bases between. The CDR3 consists of 14 residues. CDR3 DNA: TGTGCCAGCAGCCAAGAGAACGGCGAGGGCGGCTACACCTTC. Its translation is CASSQENGEGGYTF.

The rearrangement links TRBV7-9 to TRBJ1-4; TRBD1 is a possible D gene (5 bases). CDR1 is SEHNR and CDR2 is FQNEAQ in the germline V gene (reference sequence). V shed 1 base and J shed 8 bases, with 14 bases lying between them. The CDR3 loop spans 15 amino acids. CDR3 sequence: CASSLVGRAEEKLFF. The CDR3 nucleotides read TGTGCCAGCAGCTTAGTCGGCAGGGCGGAAGAAAAACTGTTTTTT.

The V gene is TRBV5-1, the J gene TRBJ2-1; 11 bases are shared with TRBD2. CDR3 size: 15 residues. The J segment lost 8 bases and the V segment lost 0 bases, leaving 4 bases of the junction unmatched. In germline, CDR1 is SGHRS, CDR2 YFSETQ. In DNA, the CDR3 is TGCGCCAGCAGCTTGGGACTAGCGGGACGCTATGAGCAGTTCTTC. Its protein is CASSLGLAGRYEQFF.

The rearrangement uses TRBV15 and TRBJ2-7, with TRBD1 as a possible D gene (5 bases). The V gene lost 3 bases and the J gene lost 6 bases, with 18 bases spanning the gap. Germline-derived CDR1 and CDR2 are LNHNV and YYDKDF (reference sequence). The CDR3 contains 15 residues. Here the CDR3 DNA reads TGTGCCACCAGCAGTCAGGGTCGGGCCAGGATCGAGCAGTACTTC. Its protein is CATSSQGRARIEQYF.

This chain links TRBV9 with TRBJ2-3; TRBD2 is a possible D gene (6 bases). The V gene's germline CDR1 is SGDLS and CDR2 YYNGEE. V lost 0 bases and J lost 2, with 13 bases in between. The CDR3 is made up of 16 amino acids. CDR3 sequence reads: CASSVGRGLSTDTQYF. The CDR3, as DNA: TGTGCCAGCAGCGTAGGTCGGGGACTTTCCACAGATACGCAGTATTTT. Combining the CDR3 with reference TRBV9 and TRBJ2-3 gives the whole variable domain DSGVTQTPKHLITATGQRVTLRCSPRSGDLSVYWYQQSLDQGLQFLIQYYNGEERAKGNILERFSAQQFPDLHSELNLSSLELGDSALYFCASSVGRGLSTDTQYFGPGTRLTVL.

For the CDR3, the DNA is TGTGCCAGCAGCGTACGCGGGAGGGCCTTCAATGAGCAGTTCTTC. Translated: CASSVRGRAFNEQFF. V gene TRBV9 combines with J gene TRBJ2-1; 9 bases map to TRBD2. Trimming took 1 base from V and 6 from J; bases not matched to a gene: 5. Germline values: CDR1 SGDLS, CDR2 YYNGEE. The CDR3 has 15 residues. Full variable domain (remainder filled in from reference TRBV9 and TRBJ2-1): DSGVTQTPKHLITATGQRVTLRCSPRSGDLSVYWYQQSLDQGLQFLIQYYNGEERAKGNILERFSAQQFPDLHSELNLSSLELGDSALYFCASSVRGRAFNEQFFGPGTRLTVL.

The V call is TRBV13, the J call TRBJ1-1, with 8 bases identical to TRBD1. V was clipped by 5 bases and J by 4 bases; unmatched bases: 9. The germline CDR1 and CDR2 sequences are PRHDT and FYEKMQ (reference sequence). The CDR3 totals 15 residues. The CDR3 nucleotides read TGTGCCAGCAGCGTGCAGGGGGCGCGCGGCACTGAAGCTTTCTTT. It translates to CASSVQGARGTEAFF.

This clone was detected only once. The chain links TRBV2 to TRBJ1-5, with a tentative D call TRBD1 (6 bases). V was clipped by 5 bases and J by 4 bases, with 15 bases between them. CDR3 length: 15 amino acids. Germline CDR1 is SNHLY and CDR2 is FYNNEI. CDR3 sequence: CASSSKGGTNQPQHF. The CDR3 region has the DNA TGTGCCAGCAGTTCCAAGGGGGGGACTAATCAGCCCCAGCATTTT.

Written as DNA, the CDR3 is TGTGCCAGCTCACCATCAGCGGGGCCGGAAAGCTCCTACAATGAGCAGTTCTTC. It translates to CASSPSAGPESSYNEQFF. The chain employs TRBV18 and TRBJ2-1; 7 nucleotides agree with TRBD2. This CDR3 spans 18 amino acids. Trimming cost V 2 bases and J 0 bases; bases outside gene matches: 10. Per the germline V gene, CDR1 is KGHSH and CDR2 is LQKENI.

Note on this clone: The junction and the germline gene differ at one end; a read error may be behind it. J is TRBJ1-1 and V is TRBV29-1, with D tentatively TRBD1 (6 bases). From germline, CDR1 is SQVTM and CDR2 ANQGSEA. This CDR3 contains 13 residues. CDR3 residues: CSAEYRVNTEAFF. CDR3 nucleotides: TGCAGCGCTGAATACAGGGTGAACACTGAAGCTTTCTTT.

This sequence joins TRBV6-1 and TRBJ2-7; 8 bases line up with TRBD1. V shed 2 bases, J shed 3 bases, and the junction held 9 bases outside the gene matches. CDR3 length equals 16 residues. Germline assignment: CDR1 MNHNS and CDR2 SASEGT. CDR3 in DNA: TGTGCCAGCAGTGAATGGGGGCAGGGGGCAGACTACGAGCAGTACTTC. Translation gives CASSEWGQGADYEQYF.

The chain employs TRBV9 and TRBJ2-5; a possible D gene is TRBD2 (5 bases). V lost 0 bases, J lost 4 bases, and 7 bases lay in between. Germline V gene data show CDR1 as SGDLS and CDR2 as YYNGEE. The CDR3 has 13 amino acids. CDR3 nucleotide sequence: TGTGCCAGCAGCGTAGGGGAGATAGAGACCCAGTACTTC. As protein: CASSVGEIETQYF.

This rearrangement joins TRBV5-1 to TRBJ2-7; perhaps TRBD1 as D (8 bases). CDR3 length equals 14 residues. Germline CDR1 is SGHRS and CDR2 is YFSETQ. V lost 4 bases and J lost 3, with 14 bases in between. CDR3 region: CASSPGGQVYEQYF. Written as DNA, the CDR3 is TGCGCCAGCAGCCCGGGGGGACAGGTCTACGAGCAGTACTTC.

The J gene is TRBJ2-2, the V gene TRBV10-2; TRBD1 matches 7 bases. The CDR3 is made up of 14 amino acids. V was clipped by 7 bases and J by 2 bases; unmatched bases: 4. CDR1 and CDR2 (germline): WSHSY, SAAADI. In nucleotides, the CDR3 is TGCGCCAGCATCCGACAGGGCAACACCGGGGAGCTGTTTTTT. Protein product: CASIRQGNTGELFF.

This chain connects TRBV7-8 to TRBJ2-7; no reliable D call. This CDR3 contains 14 residues. V was clipped by 1 base and J by 2 bases, with 9 bases between them. Germline V gene sequence: CDR1 SGHVS, CDR2 FQNEAQ. CDR3 DNA: TGTGCCAGCAGCTTAGATGAGGTAGCCTACGAGCAGTACTTC. As protein: CASSLDEVAYEQYF.

This clone showed up just a few times. The chain couples TRBV12-3 or TRBV12-4 to TRBJ1-2; D gene ambiguous. The CDR3 runs to 12 residues. Trimming pared 7 bases from V and 2 bases from J, leaving 8 bases between. DNA of the CDR3: TGTGCCAGCACCGCACAGAACTATGGCTACACCTTC. This translates into CASTAQNYGYTF.